This entry is about one T cell receptor beta chain. The data were taken from a study of blood T cell repertoires in COVID-19. In the study overall: Acute and convalescent COVID-19 samples came from the United States, Italy and Spain.

Enrolled through a virtual design, the participants were between roughly 18 and 90 years of age and came from around 25 US areas. The CDR3 loop spans 16 amino acids. The germline V and J ends were trimmed by 1 base and 0 bases, with 12 bases remaining between them. Germline CDR1 reads SGHTA; CDR2 reads FQGNSA. The repertoire was sequenced with immunoSEQ multiplex PCR; TCRdb's copy has only in-frame clones and lacks some. The repertoire holds 150,000 to 200,000 clones, with under 80% as singletons. The sequence derives from a woman between 50 and 59 years old with acute COVID-19. The sequenced material came from PBMCs or T cells enriched from blood (not recorded which). This sequence joins TRBV7-2 and TRBJ1-1; TRBD1 is a possible D gene (5 bases). CDR3 sequence reads: CASSLGRGIMNTEAFF. DNA of the CDR3: TGTGCCAGCAGCTTAGGCCGGGGGATCATGAACACTGAAGCTTTCTTT.